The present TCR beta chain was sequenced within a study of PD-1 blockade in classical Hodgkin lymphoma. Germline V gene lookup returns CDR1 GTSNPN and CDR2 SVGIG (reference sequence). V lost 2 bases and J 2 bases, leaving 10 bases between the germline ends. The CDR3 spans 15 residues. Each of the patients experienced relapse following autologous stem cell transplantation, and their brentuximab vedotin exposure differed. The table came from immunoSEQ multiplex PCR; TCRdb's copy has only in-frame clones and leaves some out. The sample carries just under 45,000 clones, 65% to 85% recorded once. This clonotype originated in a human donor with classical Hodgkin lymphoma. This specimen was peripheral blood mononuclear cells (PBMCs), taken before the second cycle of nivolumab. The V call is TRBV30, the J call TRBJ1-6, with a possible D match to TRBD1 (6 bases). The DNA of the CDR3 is TGTGCCTGGAGTCCCCGGACAGCCTATAATTCACCCCTCCACTTT. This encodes CAWSPRTAYNSPLHF.